These 17 T cell receptor beta chains were all obtained from the same sample, sequenced in a study of blood T cell repertoires in COVID-19. Using immunoSEQ multiplex PCR, the repertoire was profiled, and TCRdb retains in-frame clones only, with some absent. Of 130,000 to 150,000 clones in the sample, around 81% were seen once. Sequenced sample: peripheral blood. Every receptor here comes from a woman in her forties or fifties with acute or convalescent COVID-19.

This rearrangement joins TRBV28 to TRBJ2-5; D is unresolved. Looked up from germline, CDR1 is MDHEN and CDR2 is SYDVKM. The CDR3 length is 12 residues. Deletions cut 6 bases from V and 5 bases from J, with 10 bases between. The CDR3 nucleotides are TGTGCCAGCAGGCAAGGAGTGGAGACCCAGTACTTC. It is translated as CASRQGVETQYF.

The chain couples TRBV24-1 to TRBJ1-1, with TRBD1 matching 7 bases. Germline V gives CDR1 KGHDR, CDR2 SFDVKD. Trimming at V came to 3 bases and at J to 8 bases, leaving 2 bases not matched to a gene. The CDR3 runs to 12 residues. CDR3 region: CATSDADREAFF. CDR3 sequence (DNA): TGTGCCACCAGTGATGCGGACAGGGAAGCTTTCTTT.

This chain links TRBV6-5 with TRBJ2-3, with D unclear. The V end was cut by 1 base, the J end by 0 bases, with 11 bases between. This CDR3 has 16 residues. Germline V gives CDR1 MNHEY, CDR2 SVGAGI. As DNA, the CDR3 is TGTGCCAGCAGTTACTTTACATTCCCTAGCACAGATACGCAGTATTTT. Encoded protein: CASSYFTFPSTDTQYF.

The rearrangement uses TRBV5-1 and TRBJ2-2; D possibly corresponds to TRBD1 (5 bases). CDR3 length: 17 residues. Trimming took off 0 bases at V and 3 bases at J, with 15 bases between the two ends. Germline V gives CDR1 SGHRS, CDR2 YFSETQ. The CDR3 coding sequence is TGCGCCAGCAGCTTGGGACAGAGCCTGGCGGACACCGGGGAGCTGTTTTTT. Encoded protein: CASSLGQSLADTGELFF. The full variable domain, with the rest looked up from reference TRBV5-1 and TRBJ2-2, is KAGVTQTPRYLIKTRGQQVTLSCSPISGHRSVSWYQQTPGQGLQFLFEYFSETQRNKGNFPGRFSGRQFSNSRSEMNVSTLELGDSALYLCASSLGQSLADTGELFFGEGSRLTVL.

The rearrangement joins TRBV30 to TRBJ1-5, with D unclear. The V end was cut by 1 base, the J end by 8 bases, with 12 bases between. Per the germline V gene, CDR1 is GTSNPN and CDR2 is SVGIG (reference sequence). There are 13 residues in the CDR3. The CDR3 DNA sequence: TGTGCCTGGAGTGGCGGCTTATCAGAGCCCCAGCATTTT. Its protein is CAWSGGLSEPQHF.

V gene TRBV21-1 combines with J gene TRBJ2-7; the D call TRBD2 from the table was never checked on the DNA. TRBV21-1 is annotated as a pseudogene. This CDR3 is 14 amino acids long. In DNA, the CDR3 is TGTGCCAGCAGCAAATCTAGGACTCTCTACGAGCAGTACTTC. It is translated as CASSKSRTLYEQYF.

The chain has TRBV4-2 and TRBJ2-3; 11 nucleotides match TRBD2. The CDR3 runs to 16 residues. Germline V CDR1 and CDR2: LGHNA, YNFKEQ. V shed 0 bases, J shed 4 bases, and the junction held 3 bases outside the gene matches. CDR3 sequence (DNA): TGTGCCAGCAGCCAAGACGTAGCGGGGGGGCCAGATACGCAGTATTTT. Its translation: CASSQDVAGGPDTQYF.

This clone was detected once. The V call is TRBV7-6, the J call TRBJ2-5, with D unclear. Trimming cost V 2 bases and J 4 bases, with 8 bases left between them. Germline V gives CDR1 SGHVS, CDR2 FNYEAQ. This CDR3 is built from 13 residues. The CDR3 protein is CASSLLSTETQYF. The CDR3 DNA is TGTGCCAGCAGCTTACTTAGCACAGAGACCCAGTACTTC. The full variable domain, rest sourced from reference TRBV7-6 and TRBJ2-5, is GAGVSQSPRYKVTKRGQDVALRCDPISGHVSLYWYRQALGQGPEFLTYFNYEAQQDKSGLPNDRFSAERPEGSISTLTIQRTEQRDSAMYRCASSLLSTETQYFGPGTRLLVL.

J is TRBJ1-2 and V is TRBV19; 7 bases fit TRBD1. This CDR3 region has 12 residues. The germline V gene has CDR1 LNHDA and CDR2 SQIVND (reference sequence). The J segment lost 3 bases and the V segment lost 9 bases, leaving 4 bases of the junction unmatched. For the CDR3, the DNA is TGTGCCAGCCGCGGACAGGACTATGGCTACACCTTC. Its translation: CASRGQDYGYTF.

This chain links TRBV28 with TRBJ2-2, with no clear D. Germline CDR1 is MDHEN and CDR2 is SYDVKM. The length of the CDR3 is 13 residues. The V and J ends lost 4 bases and 1 base respectively, with 4 bases between them. The CDR3 DNA is TGTGCCAGCAGTTCAGGGAACACCGGGGAGCTGTTTTTT. Amino acid sequence: CASSSGNTGELFF.

The chain is built from TRBV30 and TRBJ1-3; unclear D gene. This CDR3 comprises 13 residues. V shed 5 bases and J shed 0 bases, with 8 bases lying between them. Looked up from germline, CDR1 is GTSNPN and CDR2 is SVGIG (reference sequence). DNA for the CDR3: TGTGCCTGGGGTCCAGGCTCTGGAAACACCATATATTTT. It is translated as CAWGPGSGNTIYF.

The chain uses TRBV7-9 and TRBJ1-4; no clear D. Germline V gives CDR1 SEHNR, CDR2 FQNEAQ (reference sequence). This CDR3 region has 14 residues. V was cut by 1 base and J by 7 bases, with 10 bases left in between. The CDR3 DNA sequence: TGTGCCAGCAGCTTAGACGCGGCAGTTGAAAAACTGTTTTTT. Its translation is CASSLDAAVEKLFF.

This clone was seen a few times. The chain combines TRBV12-3 or TRBV12-4 with TRBJ1-4; D remains unclear. Trimming removed 5 bases from V and 8 bases from J, with 9 bases in between. CDR3 length: 12 amino acids. The CDR3 nucleotides read TGTGCCAGCAGTCCACGGCGGGAAAAACTGTTTTTT. As protein: CASSPRREKLFF.

This sequence joins TRBV21-1 and TRBJ1-6; the DNA was not used to check the table's D call, TRBD1. TRBV21-1 is given as a pseudogene. The length of the CDR3 is 19 residues. CDR3 protein: CASSKWGRSPQTDNSPLHF. The CDR3 region has the DNA TGTGCCAGCAGCAAATGGGGGCGGAGCCCCCAGACGGATAATTCACCCCTCCACTTT.

This chain connects TRBV5-8 to TRBJ2-6, with TRBD2 as a possible D gene (6 bases). This CDR3 region has 16 residues. Trimming left V 4 bases short and J 0 bases short, with 11 bases between. Germline lookup yields CDR1 SGHTS and CDR2 YDEGEE. In nucleotides, the CDR3 is TGTGCCAGCAGCGGGGGGTGGTCCTCTGGGGCCAACGTCCTGACTTTC. Amino acids: CASSGGWSSGANVLTF.

The rearrangement joins TRBV19 to TRBJ2-3; 9 positions agree with TRBD1. Germline V gene lookup returns CDR1 LNHDA and CDR2 SQIVND (reference sequence). The CDR3 has 14 residues. The J segment lost 3 bases and the V segment lost 8 bases, leaving 6 bases of the junction unmatched. The CDR3 loop is CASSIQGATDTQYF. CDR3 DNA sequence: TGTGCCAGTTCAATACAGGGGGCGACAGATACGCAGTATTTT.

V and J are TRBV14 and TRBJ1-1; D is undetermined. CDR1 and CDR2 (germline): SGHDN, FVKESK. V was trimmed by 4 bases and J by 1 base, leaving 13 bases between them. The CDR3 consists of 15 residues. CDR3 residues: CASSLNPRGNTEAFF. The CDR3 DNA follows: TGTGCCAGCAGCCTCAACCCCCGGGGGAACACTGAAGCTTTCTTT. Full variable domain (remainder filled in from reference TRBV14 and TRBJ1-1): EAGVTQFPSHSVIEKGQTVTLRCDPISGHDNLYWYRRVMGKEIKFLLHFVKESKQDESGMPNNRFLAERTGGTYSTLKVQPAELEDSGVYFCASSLNPRGNTEAFFGQGTRLTVV.